One sample yielded the 14 T cell receptor beta chains listed below, sequenced in a study of blood T cell repertoires in COVID-19. Produced via immunoSEQ multiplex PCR; TCRdb's table is partial and in-frame only. The profile shows over 75,000 clones, approximately 90% of them singletons. Specimen: peripheral blood. These receptor sequences come from a man aged 55 to 70 with acute or convalescent COVID-19.

This rearrangement joins TRBV7-9 to TRBJ1-1, with 9 bases identical to TRBD1. V gave up 1 base and J gave up 4 bases; unmatched junction bases: 1. The CDR3 totals 14 residues. The germline CDR1 and CDR2 sequences are SEHNR and FQNEAQ (reference sequence). CDR3 DNA sequence: TGTGCCAGCAGCTTAGAGGGACAGGGCACTGAAGCTTTCTTT. Protein: CASSLEGQGTEAFF.

The rearrangement joins TRBV7-9 to TRBJ2-7; D may be TRBD1 (6 bases). V was cut by 4 bases and J by 5 bases, with 18 bases left in between. Germline V gene data show CDR1 as SEHNR and CDR2 as FQNEAQ (reference sequence). This CDR3 contains 15 residues. For the CDR3, the DNA is TGTGCCAGCAGCTCACCCGACAGGCCCTGGGACGAGCAGTACTTC. Amino acid sequence: CASSSPDRPWDEQYF.

The chain carries TRBV9 and TRBJ2-5; D is possibly TRBD1 (5 bases). CDR1 and CDR2 (germline): SGDLS, YYNGEE. Trimming left V 6 bases short and J 3 bases short, with 12 bases between. The CDR3 loop spans 13 amino acids. The DNA for the CDR3 is TGTGCCAGCACCGGACAAGCAGAAGAGACCCAGTACTTC. It codes for CASTGQAEETQYF.

The chain employs TRBV7-2 and TRBJ2-7, with 11 bases lining up with TRBD2. V trimming: 5 bases; J trimming: 12 bases; junction bases outside the gene matches: 6. The CDR3 has 12 residues. Germline V CDR1 and CDR2: SGHTA, FQGNSA. Here the CDR3 DNA reads TGTGCCAGCAGCCCAGGACTAGCGGGCCTGTACTTC. It encodes CASSPGLAGLYF.

This clone has only one observation. The rearrangement joins TRBV2 to TRBJ2-4; tentatively, D is TRBD1 (5 bases). V shed 4 bases and J shed 0 bases, with 7 bases lying between them. The germline V gene has CDR1 SNHLY and CDR2 FYNNEI. The length of the CDR3 is 14 residues. The CDR3 protein is CASSGGGAKNIQYF. The CDR3, as DNA: TGTGCCAGCAGTGGGGGCGGAGCCAAAAACATTCAGTACTTC.

This clone was detected only once. The genes are TRBV4-1 and TRBJ2-3, with D possibly matching TRBD2 (5 bases). This CDR3 is built from 16 residues. From germline, CDR1 is MGHRA and CDR2 YSYEKL. Between the trimmed V and J ends, which lost 0 bases and 2 bases, there was a span of 12 bases. CDR3 residues: CASSQDLGLYTDTQYF. CDR3 sequence (DNA): TGCGCCAGCAGCCAAGATCTAGGACTGTACACAGATACGCAGTATTTT.

The chain links TRBV18 to TRBJ1-2; D gene unclear. Trimming left V 3 bases short and J 1 base short, with 9 bases between. CDR3 length equals 14 residues. The germline CDR1 and CDR2 sequences are KGHSH and LQKENI. The CDR3 is CASSPEEDNYGYTF. CDR3 DNA sequence: TGTGCCAGCTCACCCGAGGAGGATAACTATGGCTACACCTTC.

J is TRBJ1-6 and V is TRBV4-3, with D hard to call. Germline lookup yields CDR1 LGHNA and CDR2 YSLEER. Trimming took 0 bases from V and 8 from J, leaving 8 bases between them. The CDR3 totals 14 residues. The CDR3 spells CASSQDAMYSPLHF. Written as DNA, the CDR3 is TGCGCCAGCAGCCAAGACGCTATGTATTCACCCCTCCACTTT.

J is TRBJ2-1 and V is TRBV5-4; D gene unclear. V was pared by 0 bases and J by 1 base, with 17 bases between. Germline-derived CDR1 and CDR2 are SGHNT and YYREEE (reference sequence). The CDR3 is made up of 18 amino acids. The CDR3, as DNA: TGTGCCAGCAGCTTGGTTGCGGCCACGCCGGCGTCCTACAATGAGCAGTTCTTC. Translation: CASSLVAATPASYNEQFF.

The V and J genes are TRBV7-3 and TRBJ2-7; TRBD2 matches at 10 bases. From germline, CDR1 is SGHTA and CDR2 FQGTGA. Trimming at V came to 5 bases and at J to 1 base, leaving 2 bases not matched to a gene. The CDR3 consists of 14 residues. As DNA, the CDR3 is TGTGCCAGCAGCAAAGCGGGAGGGTCCTACGAGCAGTACTTC. Its translation is CASSKAGGSYEQYF.

The V and J genes are TRBV5-4 and TRBJ2-2; 9 nucleotides line up with TRBD1. CDR3 length equals 16 residues. With 4 bases clipped from V and 4 bases from J, the junction kept 8 bases outside the gene matches. Germline values: CDR1 SGHNT, CDR2 YYREEE (reference sequence). CDR3 in amino acids: CASSIPGQGGTGELFF. The CDR3 DNA reads as TGTGCCAGCAGCATTCCGGGACAGGGAGGCACCGGGGAGCTGTTTTTT.

This clone has only one observation. The chain recombines TRBV15 with TRBJ2-1; D may be TRBD1 (5 bases). This CDR3 is built from 14 residues. Trimming removed 7 bases at V and 6 bases at J, with 16 bases between. Germline V lookup: CDR1 LNHNV, CDR2 YYDKDF (reference sequence). The CDR3 reads CATKSGRALNEQFF. CDR3 sequence (DNA): TGTGCCACCAAATCGGGCAGGGCGCTCAATGAGCAGTTCTTC.

With regard to this clone: The same CDR3 also results from other DNA sequences found in this sample. The chain recombines TRBV27 with TRBJ2-5, with 13 nucleotides matching TRBD2. The ends lost 2 bases at V and 5 bases at J; junction bases unmatched: 2. The CDR3 sequence is 15 residues long. Per germline, CDR1 MNHEY and CDR2 SMNVEV (reference sequence). CDR3 protein: CASSLGTSGMETQYF. The CDR3 coding sequence is TGTGCCAGCAGTTTAGGGACTAGCGGGATGGAGACCCAGTACTTC.

This clone was detected a few times. The chain joins TRBV19 to TRBJ1-2; TRBD1 matches at 7 bases. With 7 bases clipped from V and 7 bases from J, the junction kept 12 bases outside the gene matches. CDR3 length: 14 residues. CDR1 LNHDA and CDR2 SQIVND come from the germline V gene (reference sequence). The CDR3 DNA is TGTGCCAGTACAAGACAGGGTGTCCCTTTTGGCTACACCTTC. The encoded protein is CASTRQGVPFGYTF.